The 31 T cell receptor beta chains below come from one sample, sequenced in a study of T cell responses to AZD1222 COVID-19 vaccine. Repertoires were generated with immunoSEQ multiplex PCR, while TCRdb's copy carries only in-frame clones and drops some. The sample yields 150,000 or so clones, 80% to 90% seen once. Sequenced material: peripheral blood, taken on day 0 of MenACWY control vaccination. The receptor source for this set is an adult in good health.

The genes are TRBV6-1 and TRBJ1-1; weak D call: TRBD1 (6 bases). The CDR3 consists of 12 residues. V lost 3 bases, J lost 11 bases, and 13 bases lay in between. Germline CDR1 MNHNS, CDR2 SASEGT. The CDR3 DNA sequence: TGTGCCAGCAGTGAGGGGGGGCGCAGGGCTTTCTTT. Translation gives CASSEGGRRAFF.

The CDR3: CASSLPLTMLETQYF. Written as DNA, the CDR3 is TGTGCCAGCAGTCTACCCTTGACAATGTTAGAGACCCAGTACTTC. The V call is TRBV28, the J call TRBJ2-5; D remains unclear. V was cut by 5 bases and J by 4 bases, with 17 bases left in between. Looked up from germline, CDR1 is MDHEN and CDR2 is SYDVKM. CDR3 length: 15 residues.

This chain connects TRBV7-9 to TRBJ2-2; TRBD2 might be the D (5 bases). V lost 5 bases and J lost 3, with 16 bases in between. CDR3 length equals 16 residues. Germline V gene sequence: CDR1 SEHNR, CDR2 FQNEAQ (reference sequence). The CDR3: CASSRYGGSYTGELFF. The CDR3 DNA follows: TGTGCCAGCAGCCGCTACGGAGGCTCTTACACCGGGGAGCTGTTTTTT.

This chain joins TRBV6-4 and TRBJ1-1; 8 bases match TRBD1. The CDR3 is made up of 16 amino acids. The V segment lost 5 bases and the J segment 6 bases; nucleotides outside the gene matches: 14. Germline values: CDR1 MRHNA, CDR2 SNTAGT. CDR3 nucleotides: TGTGCCAGCAGTCCCAGGGGGCGAGTGTCCTACCCTGAAGCTTTCTTT. Its translation is CASSPRGRVSYPEAFF.

The rearrangement uses TRBV6-6 and TRBJ2-7, with D tentatively TRBD1 (5 bases). Germline loops: CDR1 MNHNY, CDR2 SVGAGI (reference sequence). This CDR3 is 14 amino acids long. Trimming took 1 base from V and 4 from J, leaving 11 bases between them. The CDR3 sequence: CASSYLAGKYEQYF. In nucleotides, the CDR3 is TGTGCCAGCAGTTACTTGGCAGGGAAATACGAGCAGTACTTC.

The chain carries TRBV10-1 and TRBJ1-1; tentative D call: TRBD1 (5 bases). V lost 0 bases and J 7 bases, leaving 12 bases between the germline ends. The CDR3 is made up of 14 amino acids. Germline V gene lookup returns CDR1 WNHNN and CDR2 SYGVQD (reference sequence). This CDR3 is CASSESGAGGEAFF. The CDR3 region has the DNA TGCGCCAGCAGTGAGTCTGGGGCCGGGGGTGAAGCTTTCTTT.

This rearrangement joins TRBV27 to TRBJ1-1; D call uncertain. Germline V lookup: CDR1 MNHEY, CDR2 SMNVEV (reference sequence). This CDR3 region has 15 residues. Trimming cost V 4 bases and J 4 bases, with 16 bases left between them. The CDR3 coding sequence is TGTGCCAGCAGTTCGGCCATTACTTGGGGCACTGAAGCTTTCTTT. The encoded protein is CASSSAITWGTEAFF.

This sequence joins TRBV20-1 and TRBJ1-3, with 8 bases fitting TRBD1. The junction had 4 bases not matched to a gene; V was cut back by 3 bases and J by 3 bases. CDR3 size: 14 residues. Germline V gives CDR1 DFQATT, CDR2 SNEGSKA (reference sequence). The CDR3 spells CSASVTGGGNTIYF. CDR3 in DNA: TGCAGTGCTAGTGTAACAGGGGGTGGAAACACCATATATTTT.

This clone was seen a handful of times. The chain carries TRBV12-3 or TRBV12-4 and TRBJ1-3; unclear D gene. CDR3 size: 11 residues. V lost 5 bases and J 5 bases, leaving 4 bases between the germline ends. CDR3: CASSPRNTIYF. The CDR3, as DNA: TGTGCCAGCAGTCCGAGAAACACCATATATTTT.

The chain is built from TRBV4-2 and TRBJ1-2, with TRBD1 as a possible D gene (5 bases). The CDR3 is 19 residues long. The germline V gene encodes CDR1 LGHNA and CDR2 YNFKEQ. The V and J ends lost 0 bases and 3 bases respectively, with 23 bases between them. As DNA, the CDR3 is TGTGCCAGCAGCCAAGATTGGGGCCCGAGACGGCATCAGTACTATGGCTACACCTTC. This translates into CASSQDWGPRRHQYYGYTF.

This chain links TRBV7-6 with TRBJ1-5; a weak D match, TRBD1 (6 bases). CDR3 size: 15 residues. The V gene's germline CDR1 is SGHVS and CDR2 FNYEAQ. The V end was cut by 0 bases, the J end by 8 bases, with 14 bases between. CDR3 residues: CASSLALTGKEPQHF. CDR3 nucleotides: TGTGCCAGCAGCTTAGCGCTGACAGGAAAGGAGCCCCAGCATTTT. Together with reference TRBV7-6 and TRBJ1-5, the CDR3 gives the full variable domain: GAGVSQSPRYKVTKRGQDVALRCDPISGHVSLYWYRQALGQGPEFLTYFNYEAQQDKSGLPNDRFSAERPEGSISTLTIQRTEQRDSAMYRCASSLALTGKEPQHFGDGTRLSIL.

V gene TRBV6-5 combines with J gene TRBJ1-1; 7 bases agree with TRBD1. V gave up 7 bases and J gave up 1 base; unmatched junction bases: 6. The CDR3 sequence is 14 residues long. Per the germline V gene, CDR1 is MNHEY and CDR2 is SVGAGI. The CDR3 DNA reads as TGTGCCAGCACCTTGGACAGGAAGAACACTGAAGCTTTCTTT. Translation: CASTLDRKNTEAFF.

J is TRBJ2-7 and V is TRBV14, with 9 bases matching TRBD1. In germline, CDR1 is SGHDN, CDR2 FVKESK. V shed 4 bases, J shed 2 bases, and the junction held 3 bases outside the gene matches. CDR3 length: 14 amino acids. CDR3 protein: CASSPWTGAYEQYF. CDR3 DNA sequence: TGTGCCAGCAGCCCGTGGACAGGGGCCTACGAGCAGTACTTC.

This clone was found once. The chain's CDR3 is CSASNPTSGQETQYF. Here the CDR3 DNA reads TGCAGTGCTAGTAATCCCACTAGCGGCCAAGAGACCCAGTACTTC. The V and J genes are TRBV20-1 and TRBJ2-5, with 8 bases aligning to TRBD2. The V and J ends lost 3 bases and 1 base, in that order; junction bases with no gene match: 7. CDR1 and CDR2 from the germline V gene are DFQATT and SNEGSKA (reference sequence). The CDR3 covers 15 residues.

The chain employs TRBV7-8 and TRBJ2-7, with a possible D match to TRBD2 (5 bases). Trimming took off 1 base at V and 1 base at J, with 8 bases between the two ends. CDR1 and CDR2 (germline): SGHVS, FQNEAQ. CDR3 length equals 14 residues. The CDR3 loop reads CASSLGGVSYEQYV. CDR3 DNA sequence: TGTGCCAGCAGCTTAGGGGGAGTTTCCTACGAGCAGTACGTC.

The rearrangement uses TRBV7-9 and TRBJ2-1; maybe TRBD1 (5 bases). The V and J ends lost 3 bases and 4 bases respectively, with 10 bases between them. Germline V gives CDR1 SEHNR, CDR2 FQNEAQ (reference sequence). The CDR3 consists of 14 residues. Here the CDR3 DNA reads TGTGCCAGCAGCTTTGCCAGGGATTACAATGAGCAGTTCTTC. Translation: CASSFARDYNEQFF.

This chain connects TRBV6-2 or TRBV6-3 to TRBJ2-1; 13 bases fit TRBD2. After removal of 6 bases from V and 7 bases from J, the junction contained 9 bases not matched to a gene. This CDR3 is built from 16 residues. The germline CDR1 and CDR2 sequences are MNHEY and SVGEGT. The CDR3, as DNA: TGTGCCAGCAGCCCAAGGACTAGCGGGAGCCAAAATGAGCAGTTCTTC. Its translation: CASSPRTSGSQNEQFF.

The V call is TRBV4-1, the J call TRBJ1-2, with TRBD1 matching 7 bases. V shed 1 base and J 8 bases; nucleotides not matched to a gene: 4. Germline V gene data show CDR1 as MGHRA and CDR2 as YSYEKL. The CDR3 totals 13 residues. CDR3 sequence: CASSQATGYGYTF. DNA of the CDR3: TGCGCCAGCAGCCAAGCGACAGGGTACGGCTACACCTTC.

This clone has a handful of counts. The genes are TRBV6-5 and TRBJ1-1; D not certain. Germline assignment: CDR1 MNHEY and CDR2 SVGAGI. The length of the CDR3 is 14 residues. V dropped 6 bases and J dropped 1 base, with 12 bases sitting between them. The CDR3 region has the DNA TGTGCCAGCAGCCGAGTGGGATCGAACACTGAAGCTTTCTTT. Translated, it gives CASSRVGSNTEAFF.

The chain couples TRBV6-4 to TRBJ1-5; 7 nucleotides agree with TRBD1. The CDR3 has 16 residues. In germline, CDR1 is MRHNA, CDR2 SNTAGT. V lost 0 bases and J lost 2; bases outside the gene matches: 4. CDR3 DNA sequence: TGTGCCAGCAGTGACTCCTTGGGACAGCGCAATCAGCCCCAGCATTTT. As protein: CASSDSLGQRNQPQHF.

The rearrangement links TRBV7-9 to TRBJ1-5; 7 bases agree with TRBD1. The CDR3 contains 14 residues. CDR1 is SEHNR, CDR2 FQNEAQ, per germline (reference sequence). V was pared by 4 bases and J by 4 bases, with 4 bases of the junction left unmatched. The CDR3 bases are TGTGCCAGCAGCTCTACGACAGGGAATCAGCCCCAGCATTTT. Its protein is CASSSTTGNQPQHF.

This chain connects TRBV30 to TRBJ1-2; D unclear. Trimming took 7 bases from V and 4 from J, leaving 10 bases between them. The CDR3 runs to 11 residues. Germline assignment: CDR1 GTSNPN and CDR2 SVGIG (reference sequence). The CDR3 is CASPVLYGYTF. DNA for the CDR3: TGTGCCTCCCCGGTCCTCTATGGCTACACCTTC.

The V call is TRBV4-2, the J call TRBJ2-2, with 10 bases lining up with TRBD2. V trimming: 4 bases; J trimming: 8 bases; junction bases outside the gene matches: 10. The CDR3 runs 16 residues. Germline V gene sequence: CDR1 LGHNA, CDR2 YNFKEQ. Here the CDR3 DNA reads TGTGCCAGCAGCCCGACTAGCGGGTTCTTCGGTGGGGAGCTGTTTTTT. Residues: CASSPTSGFFGGELFF.

There are a few counts of this clone. V and J are TRBV4-1 and TRBJ2-3; the D is unclear. Trimming took 6 bases from V and 6 from J, leaving 13 bases between them. In germline, CDR1 is MGHRA, CDR2 YSYEKL. The CDR3 has 13 amino acids. The CDR3 loop reads CASSLFGRDTQYF. The DNA for the CDR3 is TGCGCCAGCAGTCTATTCGGCCGGGATACGCAGTATTTT.

This chain links TRBV5-4 with TRBJ2-7; TRBD1 aligns across 8 bases. Germline trimming cut 2 bases from V and 3 bases from J; bases unmatched to any gene: 10. Germline CDR1 reads SGHNT; CDR2 reads YYREEE (reference sequence). CDR3 length: 16 residues. This chain's CDR3 is CASSLGEPDRGYEQYF. DNA of the CDR3: TGTGCCAGCAGCTTAGGGGAGCCAGACAGGGGCTACGAGCAGTACTTC.

The rearrangement joins TRBV5-1 to TRBJ1-3; D unresolved. CDR3 size: 15 residues. CDR1 and CDR2 from the germline V gene are SGHRS and YFSETQ. V was cut by 2 bases and J by 0 bases, with 9 bases left in between. The CDR3 loop is CASSLGWSSGNTIYF. As DNA, the CDR3 is TGCGCCAGCAGCTTAGGGTGGTCCTCTGGAAACACCATATATTTT.

The rearrangement joins TRBV6-2 or TRBV6-3 to TRBJ2-7, with 8 bases that match TRBD1. There are 17 residues in the CDR3. Trimming cost V 0 bases and J 4 bases; bases outside gene matches: 11. Per germline, CDR1 MNHEY and CDR2 SVGEGT. The CDR3 DNA follows: TGTGCCAGCAGTTACTCGACGGGCCAGGGGGCGATATACGAGCAGTACTTC. Its translation: CASSYSTGQGAIYEQYF.

CDR3 sequence (DNA): TGTGCCAGCAGCGCCCGACAGGGCGTAAGGCCCCAGCATTTT. Protein sequence: CASSARQGVRPQHF. The V and J genes are TRBV9 and TRBJ1-5; 7 bases align to TRBD1. The CDR3 extends over 14 amino acids. Germline V lookup: CDR1 SGDLS, CDR2 YYNGEE. With 3 bases clipped from V and 9 bases from J, the junction kept 9 bases outside the gene matches.

The V call is TRBV19, the J call TRBJ1-2, with 9 bases matching TRBD1. The germline gives CDR1 LNHDA, CDR2 SQIVND (reference sequence). V shed 11 bases, J shed 3 bases, and the junction held 7 bases outside the gene matches. This CDR3 has 13 residues. CDR3 sequence reads: CAACRDRDYGYTF. The CDR3 DNA reads TGTGCCGCCTGCCGGGACAGGGACTATGGCTACACCTTC. The full variable domain, with the rest looked up from reference TRBV19 and TRBJ1-2, is DGGITQSPKYLFRKEGQNVTLSCEQNLNHDAMYWYRQDPGQGLRLIYYSQIVNDFQKGDIAEGYSVSREKKESFPLTVTSAQKNPTAFYLCAACRDRDYGYTFGSGTRLTVV.

The chain combines TRBV2 with TRBJ1-2, with no clear D. The CDR3 runs to 12 residues. CDR1 and CDR2 (germline): SNHLY, FYNNEI. V gave up 5 bases and J gave up 4 bases, with 8 bases separating them. The chain's CDR3 is CASSKQPYGYTF. Written as DNA, the CDR3 is TGTGCCAGCAGTAAACAACCCTATGGCTACACCTTC. The full variable domain, its missing parts supplied by reference TRBV2 and TRBJ1-2, is EPEVTQTPSHQVTQMGQEVILRCVPISNHLYFYWYRQILGQKVEFLVSFYNNEISEKSEIFDDQFSVERPDGSNFTLKIRSTKLEDSAMYFCASSKQPYGYTFGSGTRLTVV.

The chain recombines TRBV29-1 with TRBJ1-1, with TRBD1 identical over 8 bases. CDR3 length: 13 amino acids. The germline gives CDR1 SQVTM, CDR2 ANQGSEA. Losses at the gene ends were 6 bases for V and 2 bases for J; bases not matched to a gene: 5. The DNA for the CDR3 is TGCAGCGTCCGACAGGGGACTAACACTGAAGCTTTCTTT. Protein sequence: CSVRQGTNTEAFF.